This T cell receptor (beta chain) was observed in a study of cytomegalovirus exposure and HLA in healthy donors. The PCR made use of 60 Vbeta and 13 Jbeta primers. Here immunoSEQ multiplex PCR was the method, and the copy in TCRdb shows in-frame clones only, minus some. The sample has 150,000 to 160,000 clones, 70% to 90% seen once; the top ten hold about 2.3%. This CDR3 has 17 amino acids. J lost 7 bases, V lost 5 bases, and 15 bases had no gene match. Germline V gives CDR1 SGHVS, CDR2 FQNEAQ. Broader study findings: Most TCR sequences were uncommon, yet certain public TCRs appeared in many donors. Follow-up analysis later connected one missense variant in DCLRE1C with trimming of TCR beta V- and J-genes.

Comments on this clone: Its target is unknown.

The sequenced material came from PBMCs. The chain combines TRBV7-8 with TRBJ2-1, with 9 bases lining up with TRBD2. This TCR was sampled from a woman younger than 30 in good health and CMV-seronegative. The CDR3 loop reads CASSPLRAGGSWNEQFF. CDR3 nucleotide sequence: TGTGCCAGCAGCCCCCTCCGAGCGGGAGGTTCGTGGAATGAGCAGTTCTTC. Full variable domain (missing parts from reference TRBV7-8 and TRBJ2-1): GAGVSQSPRYKVAKRGQDVALRCDPISGHVSLFWYQQALGQGPEFLTYFQNEAQLDKSGLPSDRFFAERPEGSVSTLKIQRTQQEDSAVYLCASSPLRAGGSWNEQFFGPGTRLTVL.